This T cell receptor (beta chain) was recovered during a study of blood T cells in healthy people across ages. General study results and limits: Strong correlation linked observed beta diversity and percent naive T cells.

With respect to this clonotype: The antigen remains undetermined.

Sample-barcoded 5' priming and a J-beta primer mix drove a second PCR of about 7 to 11 cycles. All cDNA molecules were each tagged by a template-switch adaptor with 12 random nucleotides. Every sample returned 3 million or more CDR3-containing paired-end reads. MiXCR, applied by TCRdb to the 5' RACE reads, yields one record per CDR3 protein. The sample records 650,000 to 800,000 distinct CDR3 sequences, 40% to 50% being singletons. The source is a man between 60 and 75 years old in good health. What was sequenced was blood.

The CDR3: CASSLAERADNEQYF. The CDR3 DNA follows: TGTGCCAGCAGCTTAGCGGAGAGGGCGGACAATGAGCAGTACTTC. The chain carries TRBV7-9 and TRBJ2-7; either TRBD1 or TRBD2 may fit D (5 bases each). V shed 0 bases and J shed 7 bases, with 16 bases lying between them. Germline loops: CDR1 SEHNR, CDR2 FQNEAQ (reference sequence). The CDR3 runs 15 residues.